Shown below are 24 T cell receptor beta chains from a single sample sequenced in a study of human T cells and chemical hapten exposure. Via MiXCR, TCRdb re-called the RACE reads, giving one row per CDR3 protein. The table includes approximately 69,000 distinct CDR3 sequences, about 9.4% detected once. Documented time point: patch test 2, 6 weeks after DPC sensitization. The treatment is: therapeutic diphenylcyclopropenone sensitization with weekly scalp DPC. The sequences come from whole blood, collected in connection with sensitization to the hapten diphenylcyclopropenone (DPC). Receptor source: a woman between 50 and 59 years old with alopecia areata. Some clones in this sample may be carry-over from other donors' samples.

Many counts were recorded for this clonotype. The V gene is TRBV20-1, the J gene TRBJ1-1; TRBD1 might be the D (6 bases). The CDR3 extends over 14 amino acids. CDR1 is DFQATT, CDR2 SNEGSKA, per germline (reference sequence). V was pared by 3 bases and J by 0 bases, with 11 bases between. This CDR3 reads CSARKQGVNTEAFF. In nucleotides, the CDR3 is TGCAGTGCTAGGAAACAGGGAGTGAACACTGAAGCTTTCTTT.

V usage is TRBV29-1 and J usage is TRBJ2-5, with a weak D call TRBD2 (5 bases). V was shortened by 3 bases and J by 5 bases, with 10 bases between the two germline ends. The CDR3 is 12 amino acids. Germline CDR1 SQVTM, CDR2 ANQGSEA. The CDR3 DNA reads TGCAGCGTTGACAGCGGATGGGAGACCCAGTACTTC. Its protein product is CSVDSGWETQYF.

The V and J genes are TRBV7-8 and TRBJ1-1, with 7 bases that match TRBD1. This CDR3 region has 15 residues. V shed 5 bases and J 5 bases; nucleotides not matched to a gene: 11. Germline V gene data show CDR1 as SGHVS and CDR2 as FQNEAQ. CDR3 in amino acids: CASSPSRAGGTEAFF. The CDR3 DNA is TGTGCCAGCAGCCCTTCGAGGGCAGGGGGAACTGAAGCTTTCTTT.

The rearrangement joins TRBV29-1 to TRBJ2-2, with unresolved D. The CDR3 is 12 amino acids. CDR1 and CDR2 from the germline V gene are SQVTM and ANQGSEA. The V gene lost 7 bases and the J gene lost 2 bases, with 8 bases spanning the gap. This CDR3 reads CSALGNTGELFF. The CDR3 DNA reads TGCAGCGCCCTAGGAAACACCGGGGAGCTGTTTTTT.

The V gene is TRBV20-1, the J gene TRBJ1-6, with a possible D match to TRBD1 (5 bases). Between the trimmed V and J ends, which lost 2 bases and 7 bases, there was a span of 12 bases. The V gene's germline CDR1 is DFQATT and CDR2 SNEGSKA (reference sequence). CDR3 length: 14 amino acids. The CDR3: CSARLRQPNSPLHF. CDR3 coding DNA: TGCAGTGCTAGATTGAGACAGCCAAATTCACCCCTCCACTTT.

The V call is TRBV29-1, the J call TRBJ1-1; 7 positions match TRBD1. With V trimmed by 1 base and J by 2 bases, 4 bases remained unmatched. The germline gives CDR1 SQVTM, CDR2 ANQGSEA. This CDR3 has 14 residues. Here the CDR3 DNA reads TGCAGCGTTGAAGGGGGACAGCTAAACACTGAAGCTTTCTTT. This translates into CSVEGGQLNTEAFF.

The chain recombines TRBV5-6 with TRBJ2-7, with D tentatively TRBD2 (5 bases). The CDR3 covers 14 residues. Deletions cut 2 bases from V and 3 bases from J, with 12 bases between. Germline loops: CDR1 SGHDT, CDR2 YYEEEE. The CDR3 loop is CASSFGIANYEQYF. The CDR3 DNA follows: TGTGCCAGCAGCTTCGGTATAGCGAACTACGAGCAGTACTTC.

Comments on this clonotype: A single base separates this from a much larger clone, so it may be a read error. The chain joins TRBV11-1 to TRBJ2-1; possible D gene TRBD2, 5 bases. Trimming took 3 bases from V and 6 from J, leaving 18 bases between them. The V gene's germline CDR1 is SGHAT and CDR2 FQDESV (reference sequence). The CDR3 runs to 16 residues. The chain's CDR3 is CASSFRTRRACNEQFF. The CDR3 coding sequence is TGTGCCAGCAGCTTTCGGACTCGGAGAGCCTGCAATGAGCAGTTCTTC.

This chain joins TRBV12-3 or TRBV12-4 and TRBJ1-5, with 7 nucleotides matching TRBD1. J lost 0 bases, V lost 5 bases, and 10 bases had no gene match. This CDR3 spans 17 amino acids. The CDR3 coding sequence is TGTGCCAGCAGTCGGGGGGACAGATCAGATAGCAATCAGCCCCAGCATTTT. Translation: CASSRGDRSDSNQPQHF.

V usage is TRBV7-9 and J usage is TRBJ2-5; 7 bases match TRBD1. The CDR3 loop spans 13 amino acids. The junction had 4 bases not matched to a gene; V was cut back by 5 bases and J by 4 bases. The germline V gene encodes CDR1 SEHNR and CDR2 FQNEAQ (reference sequence). The CDR3 DNA follows: TGTGCCAGCAGCGACAGGGTTATAGAGACCCAGTACTTC. This gives the protein CASSDRVIETQYF.

The chain has TRBV2 and TRBJ2-7, with a possible D match to TRBD2 (5 bases). The CDR3 is 20 amino acids. CDR1 and CDR2 (germline): SNHLY, FYNNEI. Trimming pared 5 bases from V and 4 bases from J, leaving 33 bases between. CDR3 amino acids: CASSFSAGGSPALSPYEQYF. DNA of the CDR3: TGTGCCAGCAGTTTCTCGGCAGGTGGGAGCCCCGCCCTTAGTCCTTACGAGCAGTACTTC. The full variable domain, in which reference TRBV2 and TRBJ2-7 provide the parts outside the CDR3, is EPEVTQTPSHQVTQMGQEVILRCVPISNHLYFYWYRQILGQKVEFLVSFYNNEISEKSEIFDDQFSVERPDGSNFTLKIRSTKLEDSAMYFCASSFSAGGSPALSPYEQYFGPGTRLTVT.

The V gene is TRBV11-2, the J gene TRBJ2-4; D may be TRBD1 or TRBD2 (5 bases each). Between the trimmed V and J ends, which lost 4 bases and 6 bases, there was a span of 19 bases. This CDR3 region has 16 residues. Germline CDR1 and CDR2: SGHAT and FQNNGV. CDR3 DNA sequence: TGTGCCAGCAGCTCAAGGACCGGGACCCGGGGAAACATTCAGTACTTC. Its protein is CASSSRTGTRGNIQYF.

This clonotype was seen repeatedly, ten times or more. The chain is built from TRBV6-6 and TRBJ1-5; D is unresolved. Looked up from germline, CDR1 is MNHNY and CDR2 is SVGAGI (reference sequence). The CDR3 contains 14 residues. V lost 2 bases to trimming and J lost 4 bases, with 9 bases between them. In DNA, the CDR3 is TGTGCCAGCAGTTACGAGGAGAGGAATCAGCCCCAGCATTTT. Protein product: CASSYEERNQPQHF.

At least ten counts were recorded for this clonotype. The chain carries TRBV11-2 and TRBJ2-5, with 7 bases matching TRBD1. The ends lost 5 bases at V and 4 bases at J; junction bases unmatched: 7. Per germline, CDR1 SGHAT and CDR2 FQNNGV. This CDR3 has 14 residues. In DNA form, the CDR3 reads TGTGCCAGCAGCCCAGACCCAGGGGGAGAGACCCAGTACTTC. Its protein is CASSPDPGGETQYF. The variable domain in full, with the rest retrieved from reference TRBV11-2 and TRBJ2-5, is EAGVAQSPRYKIIEKRQSVAFWCNPISGHATLYWYQQILGQGPKLLIQFQNNGVVDDSQLPKDRFSAERLKGVDSTLKIQPAKLEDSAVYLCASSPDPGGETQYFGPGTRLLVL.

This chain links TRBV18 with TRBJ2-7; 9 bases map to TRBD1. CDR3 length: 15 amino acids. Germline loops: CDR1 KGHSH, CDR2 LQKENI. With V trimmed by 1 base and J by 5 bases, 6 bases remained unmatched. The CDR3 sequence is CASSPLGTGSNEQYF. For the CDR3, the DNA is TGTGCCAGCTCACCACTGGGGACAGGGAGTAACGAGCAGTACTTC. The variable domain in full, with the rest retrieved from reference TRBV18 and TRBJ2-7, is NAGVMQNPRHLVRRRGQEARLRCSPMKGHSHVYWYRQLPEEGLKFMVYLQKENIIDESGMPKERFSAEFPKEGPSILRIQQVVRGDSAAYFCASSPLGTGSNEQYFGPGTRLTVT.

This clonotype occurred a few times. J is TRBJ2-3 and V is TRBV6-2 or TRBV6-3; 9 bases map to TRBD2. Germline-derived CDR1 and CDR2 are MNHEY and SVGEGT. The CDR3 spans 16 residues. With 0 bases clipped from V and 9 bases from J, the junction kept 10 bases outside the gene matches. Written as DNA, the CDR3 is TGTGCCAGCAGTTACTCGCCTAGCGGGAATGATGAAACGCAGTATTTT. The encoded protein is CASSYSPSGNDETQYF.

This clonotype was counted at least ten times. The chain joins TRBV19 to TRBJ1-5; D call uncertain. CDR3 size: 15 residues. CDR1 is LNHDA and CDR2 is SQIVND in the germline V gene (reference sequence). V was clipped by 9 bases and J by 4 bases, with 19 bases between them. The CDR3 DNA is TGTGCCAGCAAGGGTGGCCCCGGGTCGAATCAGCCCCAGCATTTT. It codes for CASKGGPGSNQPQHF.

This clonotype has more than one count but fewer than ten. This chain connects TRBV29-1 to TRBJ1-1; D is undetermined. CDR1 is SQVTM and CDR2 is ANQGSEA in the germline V gene. The CDR3 has 13 residues. V was pared by 5 bases and J by 4 bases, with 14 bases between. CDR3 protein: CSVNLRFSTEAFF. As DNA, the CDR3 is TGCAGCGTTAATCTGAGGTTCAGCACTGAAGCTTTCTTT. The whole variable domain, filled in from reference TRBV29-1 and TRBJ1-1, reads SAVISQKPSRDICQRGTSLTIQCQVDSQVTMMFWYRQQPGQSLTLIATANQGSEATYESGFVIDKFPISRPNLTFSTLTVSNMSPEDSSIYLCSVNLRFSTEAFFGQGTRLTVV.

This clonotype was found many times. The chain carries TRBV3-1 and TRBJ2-7, with D unclear. Deletions cut 4 bases from V and 4 bases from J, with 5 bases between. From germline, CDR1 is LGHDT and CDR2 YNNKEL (reference sequence). The CDR3 contains 11 residues. Written as DNA, the CDR3 is TGTGCCAGCAGCCGACAATACGAGCAGTACTTC. The encoded protein is CASSRQYEQYF.

The chain carries TRBV7-8 and TRBJ1-1; a possible D gene is TRBD1 (6 bases). This CDR3 comprises 15 residues. Germline CDR1 is SGHVS and CDR2 is FQNEAQ. V was shortened by 5 bases and J by 4 bases, with 17 bases between the two germline ends. Here the CDR3 reads CASSPRTARGTEAFF. The CDR3 DNA follows: TGTGCCAGCAGCCCCCGGACAGCCCGGGGCACTGAAGCTTTCTTT.

This clonotype has at least ten counts. The rearrangement links TRBV29-1 to TRBJ2-7; D perhaps matches TRBD2 (6 bases). The CDR3 is made up of 12 amino acids. Trimming shortened V by 4 bases and J by 6 bases, and 13 bases separated the two germline ends. The V gene's germline CDR1 is SQVTM and CDR2 ANQGSEA. In DNA, the CDR3 is TGCAGCGTTGGCAGGAGGGCCAGCGAGCAGTACTTC. The encoded protein is CSVGRRASEQYF.

This clonotype was seen a handful of times. The V call is TRBV2, the J call TRBJ2-7, with 7 bases aligning to TRBD2. After removal of 4 bases from V and 2 bases from J, the junction contained 8 bases not matched to a gene. Germline CDR1 reads SNHLY; CDR2 reads FYNNEI. CDR3 length: 15 residues. Written as DNA, the CDR3 is TGTGCCAGCAGTGCGAGTCTAGCGGTTACCTACGAGCAGTACTTC. Residues: CASSASLAVTYEQYF. The full variable domain, with the rest looked up from reference TRBV2 and TRBJ2-7, is EPEVTQTPSHQVTQMGQEVILRCVPISNHLYFYWYRQILGQKVEFLVSFYNNEISEKSEIFDDQFSVERPDGSNFTLKIRSTKLEDSAMYFCASSASLAVTYEQYFGPGTRLTVT.

This clonotype was detected only a few times. The chain carries TRBV7-9 and TRBJ2-7, with TRBD2 matching 14 bases. CDR1 is SEHNR, CDR2 FQNEAQ, per germline (reference sequence). This CDR3 region has 15 residues. V lost 5 bases and J lost 4; bases outside the gene matches: 4. The CDR3 here is CASSGTSGSPYEQYF. The CDR3 coding sequence is TGTGCCAGCAGCGGGACTAGCGGGAGTCCTTACGAGCAGTACTTC.

This clonotype was detected only a few times. The rearrangement uses TRBV28 and TRBJ2-4, with a possible D match to TRBD2 (6 bases). Per germline, CDR1 MDHEN and CDR2 SYDVKM. Trimming pared 5 bases from V and 0 bases from J, leaving 8 bases between. This CDR3 contains 14 residues. CDR3 DNA: TGTGCCAGCAGTGAAGCGGGAGCCAAAAACATTCAGTACTTC. Encoded protein: CASSEAGAKNIQYF.